The subject of this entry is one T cell receptor beta chain. The sample holds a few counts of this clonotype. Its antigen target is currently unknown. No much larger clone is present one base from it, and per-base qualities are unavailable. This sample stems from a study of blood T cells in healthy people across ages (dated by TCRdb to the mid-2010s). For the wider study: In model experiments, template switching captured about one uniquely barcoded TCR beta cDNA molecule for every two T cells. The study measured age-related changes in TCR beta repertoire diversity using deep sequencing normalized with unique cDNA molecular identifiers. Four age groups were formed from the donors: young (average approximately 15 years), middle-aged (around 41), aged (62) and long-lived (around 82). Two additional independent replicas of 1 million unique cDNA reads from the same blood draw were analyzed for two donors (one aged 18 to 30 and one aged 80 or older).

Donors were approximately 42 systemically healthy Caucasian individuals from Russia aged roughly 6 to 100 years. Each donor gave about 9.8 milliliters of peripheral blood, drawn into EDTA-treated Vacutainer tubes. Ficoll-Paque density-gradient centrifugation was used to isolate PBMCs, with at least 6 million per sample. Total RNA was extracted from PBMCs with Trizol reagent, with at least 6 micrograms obtained per sample. For every donor, an aliquot of PBMCs went through flow cytometry to measure the percentages of naive CD45RAhigh/CD27high T cells. The CDR3 runs 15 amino acids, cysteine and phenylalanine included. Only CDR3 DNA remains: 45 bases, in frame from the first base. CDR1 and CDR2 are read off the germline V gene (reference sequence) as MNHNY and SVGAGI. At the junction V is shortened by 6 bases and J by 4 bases; bases outside the gene matches: 6. Libraries were constructed by 5' RACE. The sequencer was an Illumina HiSeq 2500. A second PCR of about 7 to 12 cycles was run with a J-beta primer mix and a sample-barcoded 5' primer. A template-switch 5' adaptor carrying 12 random nucleotides introduced a unique molecular identifier onto each TCR beta cDNA molecule. Each sample yielded at least 3 million CDR3-containing paired-end reads. First-strand cDNA was synthesized from all RNA with the Mint cDNA synthesis kit, primed by a TRBC-specific oligonucleotide. Following uracil-DNA glycosylase treatment, all cDNA underwent a first 18-cycle PCR with the universal primers M1SS and BC2_uni_R. From the authors' description of their analysis: Each sample was normalized by randomly selecting 1 million high-quality reads, each carrying a distinct molecular identifier. Instead of being binned into consensus sequences, reads with shared molecular identifiers were discarded. MiTCR, with a Q25 quality threshold and the strictest error-elimination algorithm, was used for CDR3 identification, clonotype clustering and error correction. A nonparametric unseen species model with Euler transformation was used to estimate a lower bound on total TCR beta diversity. The public reads were quality trimmed at Q25 with fastp and then assembled into clones with MiXCR by TCRdb, keeping productive beta chains. Records with the same CDR3 protein are collapsed into one entry carrying the most frequent genes and DNA. The V and J calls follow TCRdb's processing rather than the paper's. This sample holds approximately 800,000 distinct CDR3 sequences; roughly 25% were observed only once. Roughly 3.5% of the sample goes to the ten largest clones.

What the work shows at the level of the full study, not this receptor alone: Estimates of total diversity based on one million sequenced T cells were regarded as lower bounds and as underestimates. As age increased, observed TCR beta diversity per million T cells dropped in a roughly linear way, and a significant reduction was already evident by age about 40. Since profiling was done on bulk unsorted PBMCs, naive and antigen-experienced compartments could not be conclusively compared. Donor CMV infection status was unknown, potentially confounding age-related changes in expanded clonotypes. The percentage of naive T cells measured by flow cytometry correlated strongly with observed TCR beta diversity. The long-lived group showed more naive CD4+ T cells, fewer expanded clones and increased TCR diversity than the aged group, suggesting age selection.

This sample was also put to use in a study of T cells of mothers and their children. Per that second paper: The donors were nine systemically healthy Caucasian individuals, made up of three mothers and their six children. cDNA synthesis used all of the extracted RNA, with around 1.5 ug of RNA in each 15 ul reaction. In the second PCR, the M1S primer introduced both the sample barcodes and 2-4 random nucleotides. Each mother yielded over 9 million TCR beta CDR3 reads and each child some 3 million reads. TCR recombination output is similarly shaped by thymic selection in related and unrelated pairs, with a minor effect exerted by inherited differences. Normalized repertoire overlap was always slightly but never significantly higher in related than unrelated mother-child pairs. No persistent microchimeric T cell clones were detected, at a sensitivity of roughly 100 clones per million clonotypes. To look for features that set related mother-child pairs apart from unrelated individuals, the researchers ran deep NGS to compare the TCR beta repertoires of mothers and children. Mothers averaged about 40 +/- 4 years of age and children averaged around 10 +/- 4 years. After adapter ligation was performed with NEBNext reagents, the libraries were sequenced on an Illumina HiSeq 2000 with 100+100 nt paired-end reads. To prevent cross-contamination, the mother and child libraries were prepared a month apart and were sequenced in separate runs. For each donor, somewhere between 500,000 and 2,000,000 distinct TCR beta clonotypes were identified. Naive TCR beta clonotypes were estimated from low-frequency clonotypes matched to each donor's FACS-determined naive share, without sorting.

This receptor chain uses TRBV6-6 and TRBJ2-2, with 9 bases matching TRBD1. This receptor was identified in a boy younger than 18 in good health. Source material: blood. The nucleotide sequence is given as TGTGCCAGCAGCCCTGGGACAGGGTTCACCGGGGAGCTGTTTTTT. Its protein is CASSPGTGFTGELFF.